This TCR beta chain was documented in a study of blood T cell repertoires in COVID-19. For the study at large: COVID-19 samples, acute and convalescent, were from the United States, Italy and Spain.

Per the original methods: From reference gene primer amplification, estimates of nucleated cell counts were derived. Here immunoSEQ multiplex PCR was the method, and the copy in TCRdb shows in-frame clones only, minus some. D and trimming were read from the DNA, whereas the V and J calls and clone size are those reported in that table. This sample has about 150,000 clones, with around 82% found just once. This CDR3 spans 14 amino acids. V was clipped by 0 bases and J by 11 bases, with 13 bases between them. The V gene's germline CDR1 is LGHDT and CDR2 YNNKEL (reference sequence). The specimen was peripheral blood. This clonotype was sampled from a woman aged 50 to 60 with acute or convalescent COVID-19. This rearrangement joins TRBV3-1 (or the pseudogene TRBV3-2) to TRBJ1-4; D is ambiguous. DNA for the CDR3: TGTGCCAGCAGCCAAGACTGGTATGGGAGCAAACTGTTTTTT. It translates to CASSQDWYGSKLFF.